The 27 T cell receptor beta chains below all came from one sample that was sequenced in a study of Ad26.COV2.S vaccination and SARS-CoV-2 variants (dated by TCRdb to 2020 to 2023). Library prep was done by the immunoSEQ multiplex PCR assay. Here the immuneACCESS table is served through TCRdb, limited to in-frame sequences with V and J called. Missing clones are a known gap in these copies; in checked studies unresolved V genes cover under half, and the rest lacks a known reason. The sample has over 450,000 clones on record, 70% to 90% of them singletons. The ten largest clones add up to under 2% of the sample. This specimen's treatment or condition label, per the study, means: some 20 received Ad26.COV2.S at low or high dose, single or two shots; about 5 received placebo; per-sample allocation not given. Repertoires of vaccine and placebo recipients were sequenced from samples collected on day 63 after the first injection.

Material: peripheral blood, obtained in a trial of Ad26.COV2.S vaccine versus placebo. These TCRs come from a person aged 18 to 65 who received the Ad26.COV2.S COVID-19 vaccine or a placebo.

This chain links TRBV30 with TRBJ1-3; TRBD1 is a possible D gene (6 bases). There are 13 residues in the CDR3. V was trimmed by 4 bases and J by 3 bases, leaving 10 bases between them. From germline, CDR1 is GTSNPN and CDR2 SVGIG (reference sequence). Here the CDR3 DNA reads TGTGCCTGGACACAGGGTAATGGAAACACCATATATTTT. Protein product: CAWTQGNGNTIYF.

V is TRBV19 and J is TRBJ1-5; unclear D gene. The V gene lost 3 bases and the J gene lost 6 bases, with 18 bases spanning the gap. The CDR3 extends over 16 amino acids. Germline V lookup: CDR1 LNHDA, CDR2 SQIVND (reference sequence). CDR3 nucleotide sequence: TGTGCCAGTAGTATCGCGACCGGATACCCAGGTCAGCCCCAGCATTTT. It translates to CASSIATGYPGQPQHF.

The chain carries TRBV9 and TRBJ1-1; maybe TRBD1 (5 bases). CDR1 is SGDLS and CDR2 is YYNGEE in the germline V gene. This CDR3 comprises 16 residues. V was clipped by 0 bases and J by 5 bases, with 17 bases between them. As DNA, the CDR3 is TGTGCCAGCAGCGTAGCCCCGGCAGGGATCTGGACTGAAGCTTTCTTT. It encodes CASSVAPAGIWTEAFF.

The count of this clone is one. The rearrangement joins TRBV9 to TRBJ2-7; weak D call: TRBD1 (5 bases). V was trimmed by 3 bases and J by 3 bases, leaving 16 bases between them. The CDR3 is 15 residues long. Germline CDR1 is SGDLS and CDR2 is YYNGEE. The CDR3 coding sequence is TGTGCCAGCAGCGAGAATTCAGGGCCCTTCTACGAGCAGTACTTC. It translates to CASSENSGPFYEQYF. The full variable domain, with the rest looked up from reference TRBV9 and TRBJ2-7, is DSGVTQTPKHLITATGQRVTLRCSPRSGDLSVYWYQQSLDQGLQFLIQYYNGEERAKGNILERFSAQQFPDLHSELNLSSLELGDSALYFCASSENSGPFYEQYFGPGTRLTVT.

CDR3 loop: CASSLVLAGSSYNEQFF. The CDR3 DNA is TGCGCCAGCAGCTTGGTCCTAGCGGGGAGCTCCTACAATGAGCAGTTCTTC. The chain is built from TRBV5-1 and TRBJ2-1; 9 bases fit TRBD2. The CDR3 sequence is 17 residues long. V was pared by 0 bases and J by 0 bases, with 4 bases of the junction left unmatched. Germline assignment: CDR1 SGHRS and CDR2 YFSETQ.

This clone showed up just once. The J gene is TRBJ2-1, the V gene TRBV9, with 9 bases identical to TRBD2. Germline V lookup: CDR1 SGDLS, CDR2 YYNGEE. The CDR3 is 15 residues long. Trimming took 0 bases from V and 10 from J; bases not matched to a gene: 8. For the CDR3, the DNA is TGTGCCAGCAGCGTAGTGGCTCTAGCGGGACGGGAGCAGTTCTTC. Amino acid sequence: CASSVVALAGREQFF.

This chain links TRBV7-9 with TRBJ2-5; D gene ambiguous. This CDR3 has 17 amino acids. Germline V CDR1 and CDR2: SEHNR, FQNEAQ (reference sequence). Trimming shortened V by 1 base and J by 5 bases, and 20 bases separated the two germline ends. CDR3 region: CASSLDPQLMSGETQYF. In DNA, the CDR3 is TGTGCCAGCAGCTTAGATCCCCAACTAATGTCGGGTGAGACCCAGTACTTC.

The chain combines TRBV6-4 with TRBJ2-2, with TRBD2 matching over 8 bases. With 4 bases clipped from V and 1 base from J, the junction kept 5 bases outside the gene matches. Germline V gene sequence: CDR1 MRHNA, CDR2 SNTAGT. The CDR3 totals 16 residues. The CDR3 spells CASSARLAKNTGELFF. CDR3 DNA: TGTGCCAGCAGTGCCCGACTAGCGAAGAACACCGGGGAGCTGTTTTTT.

This clone was seen just once. The rearrangement uses TRBV7-9 and TRBJ1-2, with 7 bases matching TRBD1. The germline CDR1 and CDR2 sequences are SEHNR and FQNEAQ (reference sequence). Unmatched junction bases numbered 10, after V lost 1 base and J lost 5 bases. This CDR3 comprises 16 residues. The CDR3 is CASSLVDREVDYGYTF. In DNA, the CDR3 is TGTGCCAGCAGCTTAGTTGACAGGGAGGTCGATTATGGCTACACCTTC.

This chain uses TRBV3-1 (or the pseudogene TRBV3-2) with TRBJ1-2, with unresolved D. Trimming removed 1 base at V and 5 bases at J, with 11 bases between. Per germline, CDR1 LGHDT and CDR2 YNNKEL (reference sequence). The CDR3 length is 14 residues. DNA for the CDR3: TGTGCCAGCAGCCAAGCAGTTTCGGGGTATGGCTACACCTTC. Translated, it gives CASSQAVSGYGYTF.

This chain joins TRBV3-1 (or the pseudogene TRBV3-2) and TRBJ2-7; TRBD2 agrees at 10 bases. The length of the CDR3 is 15 residues. Germline lookup yields CDR1 LGHDT and CDR2 YNNKEL (reference sequence). The ends lost 1 base at V and 2 bases at J; junction bases unmatched: 2. The chain's CDR3 is CASSQGLAGPYEQYF. The DNA for the CDR3 is TGTGCCAGCAGCCAAGGACTAGCGGGCCCCTACGAGCAGTACTTC.

The chain carries TRBV19 and TRBJ2-7; 9 positions match TRBD1. This CDR3 contains 12 residues. The ends lost 10 bases at V and 5 bases at J; junction bases unmatched: 6. The germline V gene has CDR1 LNHDA and CDR2 SQIVND (reference sequence). The chain's CDR3 is CAILRQGDEQYF. The CDR3, as DNA: TGTGCCATTCTGAGACAGGGGGACGAGCAGTACTTC.

This rearrangement joins TRBV30 to TRBJ1-3, with TRBD1 identical over 7 bases. This CDR3 contains 13 residues. The V and J ends lost 5 bases and 2 bases, in that order; junction bases with no gene match: 3. Germline loops: CDR1 GTSNPN, CDR2 SVGIG (reference sequence). CDR3 loop: CAWGGQTGNTIYF. CDR3 DNA sequence: TGTGCCTGGGGGGGACAGACTGGAAACACCATATATTTT.

The rearrangement uses TRBV4-1 and TRBJ2-3; no reliable D call. CDR1 MGHRA and CDR2 YSYEKL come from the germline V gene. The CDR3 runs to 15 residues. V dropped 0 bases and J dropped 3 bases, with 10 bases sitting between them. The CDR3 sequence is CASSQEGWRTDTQYF. CDR3 sequence (DNA): TGCGCCAGCAGCCAAGAAGGCTGGCGAACAGATACGCAGTATTTT.

CDR3 sequence (DNA): TGTGCCATGGGGACTAGTGGTGGAAACACCATATATTTT. Residues: CAMGTSGGNTIYF. The chain recombines TRBV7-9 with TRBJ1-3; tentatively, D is TRBD1 (5 bases). Germline V CDR1 and CDR2: SEHNR, FQNEAQ (reference sequence). CDR3 length: 13 amino acids. Between the trimmed V and J ends, which lost 10 bases and 3 bases, there was a span of 13 bases.

V is TRBV19 and J is TRBJ1-1; unclear D gene. The CDR3 loop spans 17 amino acids. Trimming took off 4 bases at V and 1 base at J, with 19 bases between the two ends. Germline CDR1 and CDR2: LNHDA and SQIVND (reference sequence). CDR3 nucleotide sequence: TGTGCCAGTAGTACCTCCGGGATAATGGTTGGGAACACTGAAGCTTTCTTT. Encoded protein: CASSTSGIMVGNTEAFF.

The V and J genes are TRBV20-1 and TRBJ1-1; a possible D gene is TRBD1 (5 bases). V lost 3 bases and J 1 base, leaving 9 bases between the germline ends. The CDR3 has 13 amino acids. The germline CDR1 and CDR2 sequences are DFQATT and SNEGSKA (reference sequence). CDR3 region: CSASRQTNTEAFF. CDR3 DNA sequence: TGCAGTGCTAGTAGACAGACGAACACTGAAGCTTTCTTT.

The rearrangement links TRBV14 to TRBJ2-7; no clear D gene. The CDR3 consists of 11 residues. Germline CDR1 is SGHDN and CDR2 is FVKESK. V dropped 8 bases and J dropped 3 bases, with 8 bases sitting between them. The DNA of the CDR3 is TGTGCCAGCGAGCCGAACTACGAGCAGTACTTC. Residues: CASEPNYEQYF.

This clone was observed a few times. J is TRBJ2-1 and V is TRBV7-2; D might be TRBD1 or TRBD2, each matching 6 bases. Germline lookup yields CDR1 SGHTA and CDR2 FQGNSA. CDR3 length equals 18 residues. Trimming took off 5 bases at V and 5 bases at J, with 25 bases between the two ends. Written as DNA, the CDR3 is TGTGCCAGCAGCCCCACTCACGGGGGCTACTTCTATAACAATGAGCAGTTCTTC. Protein product: CASSPTHGGYFYNNEQFF.

This clone has just one count. The chain is built from TRBV6-5 and TRBJ2-7; perhaps TRBD1 as D (5 bases). The CDR3 extends over 14 amino acids. Germline V gene sequence: CDR1 MNHEY, CDR2 SVGAGI. Trimming removed 6 bases from V and 3 bases from J, with 15 bases in between. CDR3 residues: CASSFQGTHYEQYF. CDR3 DNA: TGTGCCAGCAGCTTCCAGGGTACACACTACGAGCAGTACTTC.

This chain links TRBV5-1 with TRBJ2-3; maybe TRBD2 (5 bases). The CDR3 has 15 residues. V dropped 2 bases and J dropped 2 bases, with 12 bases sitting between them. CDR1 and CDR2 from the germline V gene are SGHRS and YFSETQ. The CDR3: CASSLQSGDTDTQYF. CDR3 DNA: TGCGCCAGCAGCTTACAATCCGGGGACACAGATACGCAGTATTTT.

The chain combines TRBV7-8 with TRBJ1-2; TRBD1 matches at 9 bases. V shed 1 base, J shed 2 bases, and the junction held 11 bases outside the gene matches. Germline loops: CDR1 SGHVS, CDR2 FQNEAQ. There are 18 residues in the CDR3. The CDR3 nucleotides are TGTGCCAGCAGCTTAGTTTCGGGACAGGGACCCATGAACTATGGCTACACCTTC. Protein: CASSLVSGQGPMNYGYTF. Full variable domain (rest looked up from reference TRBV7-8 and TRBJ1-2): GAGVSQSPRYKVAKRGQDVALRCDPISGHVSLFWYQQALGQGPEFLTYFQNEAQLDKSGLPSDRFFAERPEGSVSTLKIQRTQQEDSAVYLCASSLVSGQGPMNYGYTFGSGTRLTVV.

The chain links TRBV6-5 to TRBJ2-3; D remains unclear. The V gene lost 10 bases and the J gene lost 2 bases, with 13 bases spanning the gap. The V gene's germline CDR1 is MNHEY and CDR2 SVGAGI. The CDR3 contains 13 residues. This CDR3 reads CATSWKPTDTQYF. The CDR3 DNA reads TGTGCCACCTCATGGAAACCCACAGATACGCAGTATTTT.

The chain links TRBV19 to TRBJ2-7, with 7 bases that match TRBD2. Germline V gene data show CDR1 as LNHDA and CDR2 as SQIVND (reference sequence). The CDR3 totals 14 residues. Trimming took 5 bases from V and 2 from J; bases not matched to a gene: 6. CDR3 region: CASSSRDYPYEQYF. The CDR3 DNA reads as TGTGCCAGTAGTTCTAGGGACTACCCCTACGAGCAGTACTTC.

A remark on this clone: The identical CDR3 is also encoded by other nucleotide sequences in the sample. The chain is built from TRBV6-2 or TRBV6-3 and TRBJ1-1; 8 bases map to TRBD1. Per the germline V gene, CDR1 is MNHEY and CDR2 is SVGEGT. J was trimmed by 1 base and V by 2 bases; bases with no gene match: 6. The CDR3 loop spans 16 amino acids. DNA for the CDR3: TGTGCCAGCAGTTACACCCCCGGACAGGGGAACACTGAAGCTTTCTTT. Residues: CASSYTPGQGNTEAFF.

The chain recombines TRBV4-2 with TRBJ1-2; D perhaps matches TRBD1 (6 bases). The germline V and J ends were trimmed by 4 bases and 4 bases, with 16 bases remaining between them. CDR1 and CDR2 from the germline V gene are LGHNA and YNFKEQ. The CDR3 totals 15 residues. The CDR3 DNA follows: TGTGCCAGCAGCCCGACCCTCGGGGGGGCCTATGGCTACACCTTC. Amino acid sequence: CASSPTLGGAYGYTF.

The CDR3 spells CASTSGGGNEQFF. CDR3 DNA: TGTGCCAGCACTAGCGGGGGTGGCAATGAGCAGTTCTTC. This chain joins TRBV2 and TRBJ2-1, with 10 positions matching TRBD2. Per germline, CDR1 SNHLY and CDR2 FYNNEI. V shed 7 bases and J 6 bases; nucleotides not matched to a gene: 3. The CDR3 has 13 amino acids.